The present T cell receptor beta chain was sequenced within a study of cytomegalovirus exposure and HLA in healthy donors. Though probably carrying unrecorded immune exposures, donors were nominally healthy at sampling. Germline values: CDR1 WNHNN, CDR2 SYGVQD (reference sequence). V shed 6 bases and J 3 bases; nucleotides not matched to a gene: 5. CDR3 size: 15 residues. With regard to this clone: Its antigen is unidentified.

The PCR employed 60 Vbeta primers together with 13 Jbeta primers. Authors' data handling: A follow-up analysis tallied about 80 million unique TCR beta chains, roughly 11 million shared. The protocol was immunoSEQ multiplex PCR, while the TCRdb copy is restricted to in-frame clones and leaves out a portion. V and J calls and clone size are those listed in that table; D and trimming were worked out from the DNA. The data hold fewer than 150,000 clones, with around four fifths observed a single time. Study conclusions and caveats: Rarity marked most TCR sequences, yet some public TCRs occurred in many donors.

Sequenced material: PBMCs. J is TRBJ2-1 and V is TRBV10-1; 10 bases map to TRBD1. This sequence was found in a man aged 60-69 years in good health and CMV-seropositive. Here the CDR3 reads CASSPRDRGYNEQFF. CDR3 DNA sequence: TGCGCCAGCAGCCCCCGGGACAGGGGCTACAATGAGCAGTTCTTC.